These T cell receptor beta chains were read from a single sample in a study of CD8 T cells in acute hepatitis C reinfection. Here immunoSEQ multiplex PCR was the method, and the copy in TCRdb shows in-frame clones only, minus some. The repertoire consists of over 35,000 clones, with 85% to 90% occurring once and the leading ten covering more than 0.4%. The sequenced sample consisted of naive CD8+ T cells from PBMCs. These receptors were taken from a man under 40 with chronic hepatitis C. Each CDR3 is given with its conserved first and last residue. Each record gives: V gene, J gene, clone size, D gene, CDR3 DNA, CDR3 protein. D genes are given only for firm matches. Size values are once, few and many counts, or a class for expanded clones, and some rows have none.

TRBV4-3	TRBJ2-7	NA	NA	TGCGCCAGCAGCCAAGAGAAGTCACCAACCTACTCCTACGAGCAGTACTTC	CASSQEKSPTYSYEQYF
TRBV9	TRBJ2-7	NA	NA	TGTGCCAGCAGCATAAAAGACAGTTACGAGCAGTACTTC	CASSIKDSYEQYF
TRBV27	TRBJ2-1	NA	NA	TGTGCCAGCAGCACAGGGCTTTCCTACAATGAGCAGTTCTTC	CASSTGLSYNEQFF
TRBV25-1	TRBJ2-7	NA	NA	TGTGCCAGCAGTGCCCAGGGAACCTACGAGCAGTACTTC	CASSAQGTYEQYF
TRBV15	TRBJ2-7	NA	NA	TGTGCCACCAGTTTAGCGGAACGGATCTACGAGCAGTACTTC	CATSLAERIYEQYF
TRBV19	TRBJ1-2	NA	NA	TGTGCCAGTAGTATTGCGGGTGGGGGTTATGGCTACACCTTC	CASSIAGGGYGYTF
TRBV11-2	TRBJ2-2	NA	NA	TGTGCCAGCAGCTTAAGGTTCGGGGAGCTGTTTTTT	CASSLRFGELFF
TRBV7-9	TRBJ2-1	NA	NA	TGTGCCAGCAGCGAAACCGGGACACTCTACAATGAGCAGTTCTTC	CASSETGTLYNEQFF
TRBV7-9	TRBJ2-7	few	NA	TGTGCCAGCAGCTCCCCACAGGGCCAAGGCTACGAGCAGTACTTC	CASSSPQGQGYEQYF
TRBV6-6	TRBJ2-3	few	NA	TGTGCCAGCAGTTCCTCTAGCTACACAGATACGCAGTATTTT	CASSSSSYTDTQYF
TRBV10-3	TRBJ2-1	NA	NA	TGTGCCTCGACCGGGTGGGGCTACAATGAGCAGTTCTTC	CASTGWGYNEQFF
TRBV7-2	TRBJ2-3	NA	TRBD2	TGTGCCAGCAGCTTAGTTGGAGGAGCGGGGAACACAGATACGCAGTATTTT	CASSLVGGAGNTDTQYF
TRBV6-1	TRBJ2-3	few	TRBD2	TGTGCCAGCAGTGAATTGGATAGCGGGATTTTAACAGATACGCAGTATTTT	CASSELDSGILTDTQYF
TRBV2	TRBJ2-5	once	NA	TGTGCCAGCGTGGGAGGCCAAGAGACCCAGTACTTC	CASVGGQETQYF
TRBV27	TRBJ1-2	NA	NA	TGTGCCAGCAGTTTGTTAGGGAACTATGGCTACACCTTC	CASSLLGNYGYTF
TRBV7-9	TRBJ2-7	few	NA	TGTGCCAGCAGCTTAGGGCAGGAGGGAGAGCTTCTCTCCTACGAGCAGTACTTC	CASSLGQEGELLSYEQYF
TRBV5-1	TRBJ2-1	NA	TRBD2	TGCGCCAGCAGCTCCGGACTAGCGGGAGTGTTGGACAATGAGCAGTTCTTC	CASSSGLAGVLDNEQFF
TRBV30	TRBJ1-6	few	NA	TGTGCCTGGGAGGCGCCAGGGTCCCGTCATAATTCACCCCTCCACTTT	CAWEAPGSRHNSPLHF
TRBV5-6	TRBJ2-3	NA	NA	TGTGCCAGCAGCTTGGTTCGAGGCGCAGATACGCAGTATTTT	CASSLVRGADTQYF
TRBV11-3	TRBJ2-1	NA	NA	TGTGCCAGCAGCTTAGACTCAGAATATAATGAGCAGTTCTTC	CASSLDSEYNEQFF
TRBV29-1	TRBJ2-1	NA	NA	TGCAGCGTTGTATGGCAGTCGGGTGAGCAGTTCTTC	CSVVWQSGEQFF
TRBV27	TRBJ2-2	NA	NA	TGTGCCAGCAGTTGGTCAAACACCGGGGAGCTGTTTTTT	CASSWSNTGELFF
TRBV5-4	TRBJ1-2	NA	NA	TGTGCCAGCAGCTTGGGGGGGCCCTCCGATGGCTACACCTTC	CASSLGGPSDGYTF
TRBV9	TRBJ1-3	once	NA	TGTGCCAGCAGCGTAGATGGCGGGGGGGGAAACACCATATATTTT	CASSVDGGGGNTIYF
TRBV9	TRBJ2-7	NA	TRBD1	TGTGCCAGCAGCCTTGACGGGACAGGGAATAGCGAGCAGTACTTC	CASSLDGTGNSEQYF
TRBV27	TRBJ1-1	NA	NA	TGTGCCAGCAGCCGAGGGGTGGGCACTGAAGCTTTCTTT	CASSRGVGTEAFF
TRBV4-1	TRBJ2-5	NA	TRBD2	TGCGCCAGCAGCTTCCGACTAGCTGAGACCCAGTACTTC	CASSFRLAETQYF
TRBV5-1	TRBJ2-3	NA	NA	TGCGCCAGCAGCCTCCACGGGACATCCCCGGATACGCAGTATTTT	CASSLHGTSPDTQYF
TRBV7-3	TRBJ2-1	once	TRBD2	TGTGCCAGCAGTCTACTAGCGGGGTTATACAATGAGCAGTTCTTC	CASSLLAGLYNEQFF
TRBV6-1	TRBJ1-3	NA	NA	TGTGCCAGCAGCCACATCGGCTCTGGAAACACCATATATTTT	CASSHIGSGNTIYF
TRBV11-2	TRBJ1-1	NA	NA	TGTGCCAGCAGCTTAGCGGATGGTGAAGCTTTCTTT	CASSLADGEAFF
TRBV25-1	TRBJ2-2	once	TRBD1	TGTGCCAGCCGTAGAACAGGGGTAGTCTCCGGGGAGCTGTTTTTT	CASRRTGVVSGELFF
TRBV7-6	TRBJ2-7	NA	NA	TGTGCCAGCAGCTTAGCTGTGGGGAGCTCCTACGAGCAGTACTTC	CASSLAVGSSYEQYF
TRBV5-1	TRBJ2-6	once	NA	TGCGCCAGCAGCTTGGCCGCGAGGGTTAGTCTATCTGGGGCCAACGTCCTGACTTTC	CASSLAARVSLSGANVLTF
TRBV14	TRBJ2-2	NA	NA	TGTGCCAGCAGCCAAGTTAGTGGAACCGGGGAGCTGTTTTTT	CASSQVSGTGELFF
TRBV15	TRBJ1-6	NA	NA	TGTGCCACCAGCAGAGACTATTCACCCCTCCACTTT	CATSRDYSPLHF
TRBV5-6	TRBJ2-1	NA	NA	TGTGCCAGCAGCGCGGGACCGCTCTACAATGAGCAGTTCTTC	CASSAGPLYNEQFF
TRBV7-2	TRBJ1-4	NA	TRBD1	TGTGCCAGCAGCGAATCAGGACAGGGAGGAGCGGCTAATGAAAAACTGTTTTTT	CASSESGQGGAANEKLFF
TRBV7-9	TRBJ2-1	NA	NA	TGTGCCAGCAGCCCACTCAGGGGGGGGGATGAGCAGTTCTTC	CASSPLRGGDEQFF
TRBV10-2	TRBJ2-1	NA	NA	TGCGCCAGCAGTGAGTCTGGGAGTCCCCCCTCCAATGAGCAGTTCTTC	CASSESGSPPSNEQFF
TRBV27	TRBJ1-2	NA	TRBD1	TGTGCCAGCAGTTTATCGTACGGAACAGGGGCGACCTATGGCTACACCTTC	CASSLSYGTGATYGYTF
TRBV28	TRBJ2-5	NA	NA	TGTGCCAGCAGCTCCCCCCTGGACCTCAAGACCCAGTACTTC	CASSSPLDLKTQYF
TRBV27	TRBJ2-1	NA	TRBD1	TGTGCCAGCAGCCTGGACAGGGGGAACAATGAGCAGTTCTTC	CASSLDRGNNEQFF
TRBV6-4	TRBJ1-3	NA	NA	TGTGCCAGCAGCCCCAATGCCATCTCTGGAAACACCATATATTTT	CASSPNAISGNTIYF
TRBV11-2	TRBJ1-1	few	NA	TGTGCCAGCAGCTCCAACACTGAAGCTTTCTTT	CASSSNTEAFF